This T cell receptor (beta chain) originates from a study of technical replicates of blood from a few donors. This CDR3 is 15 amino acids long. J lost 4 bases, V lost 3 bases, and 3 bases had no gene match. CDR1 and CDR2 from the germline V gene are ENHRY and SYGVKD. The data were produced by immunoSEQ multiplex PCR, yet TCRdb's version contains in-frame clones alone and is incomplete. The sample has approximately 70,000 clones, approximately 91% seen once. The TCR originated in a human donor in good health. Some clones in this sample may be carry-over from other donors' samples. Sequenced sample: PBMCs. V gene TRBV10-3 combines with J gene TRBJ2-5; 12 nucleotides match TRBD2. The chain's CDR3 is CAISDLAGGRETQYF. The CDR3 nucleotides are TGTGCCATCAGTGATCTAGCGGGGGGGCGAGAGACCCAGTACTTC.